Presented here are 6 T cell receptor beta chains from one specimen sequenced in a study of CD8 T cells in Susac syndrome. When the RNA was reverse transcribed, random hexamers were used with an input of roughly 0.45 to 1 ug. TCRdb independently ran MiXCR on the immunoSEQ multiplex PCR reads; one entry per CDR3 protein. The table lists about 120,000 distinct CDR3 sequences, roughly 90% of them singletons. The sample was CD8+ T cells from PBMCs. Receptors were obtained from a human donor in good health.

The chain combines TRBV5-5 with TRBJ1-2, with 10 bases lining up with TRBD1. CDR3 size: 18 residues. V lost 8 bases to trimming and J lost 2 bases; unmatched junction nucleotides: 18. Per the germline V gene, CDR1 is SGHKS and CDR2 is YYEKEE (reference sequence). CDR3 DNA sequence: TGTGCCAGTTGGAGATCGGGACAGGGGTCAGGAGGGAACTATGGCTACACCTTC. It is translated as CASWRSGQGSGGNYGYTF.

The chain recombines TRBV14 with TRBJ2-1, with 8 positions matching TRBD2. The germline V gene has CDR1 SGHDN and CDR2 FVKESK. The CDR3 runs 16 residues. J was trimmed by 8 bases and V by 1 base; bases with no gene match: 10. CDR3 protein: CASSQAQRGLGDEQFF. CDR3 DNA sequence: TGTGCCAGCAGCCAAGCCCAGCGGGGGTTGGGGGATGAGCAGTTCTTC.

The CDR3 DNA reads TGTGCCAGCAGTTACTATAGACAGGGGGCGCACACCGGGGAGCTGTTTTTT. Translated, it gives CASSYYRQGAHTGELFF. This rearrangement joins TRBV6-7 to TRBJ2-2; 10 nucleotides line up with TRBD1. TRBV6-7 is given ORF status, its function remaining uncertain. V was clipped by 1 base and J by 3 bases; unmatched bases: 5. The CDR3 consists of 17 residues.

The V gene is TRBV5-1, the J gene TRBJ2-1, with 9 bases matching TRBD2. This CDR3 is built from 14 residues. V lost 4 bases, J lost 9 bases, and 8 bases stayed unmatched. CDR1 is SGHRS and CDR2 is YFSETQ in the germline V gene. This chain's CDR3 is CASSIRQGLAEQFF. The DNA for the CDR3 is TGCGCCAGCAGCATAAGACAGGGACTAGCTGAGCAGTTCTTC.

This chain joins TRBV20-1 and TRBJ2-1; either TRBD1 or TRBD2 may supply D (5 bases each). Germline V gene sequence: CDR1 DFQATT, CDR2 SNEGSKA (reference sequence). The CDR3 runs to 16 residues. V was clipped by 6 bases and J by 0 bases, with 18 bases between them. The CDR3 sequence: CSARGVSGNSYNEQFF. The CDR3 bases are TGCAGTGCCCGAGGGGTCAGCGGTAACTCCTACAATGAGCAGTTCTTC.

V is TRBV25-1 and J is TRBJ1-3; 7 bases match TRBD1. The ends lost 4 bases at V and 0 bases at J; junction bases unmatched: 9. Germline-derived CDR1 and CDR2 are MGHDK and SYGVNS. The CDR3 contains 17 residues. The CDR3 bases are TGTGCCAGCAGTGTGGGGGGACAGACGAGCTCTGGAAACACCATATATTTT. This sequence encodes CASSVGGQTSSGNTIYF.